Presented here are 26 T cell receptor beta chains from one specimen sequenced in a study of CXCR3-negative and CXCR3-positive naive CD8 T cells. Study results and limitations: The TRB CDR3s that CXCR3-positive naive cells carried were more hydrophobic than those of CXCR3-negative naive cells.

These receptors' targets are unknown. UMI-labeled 5' RACE TRB cDNA libraries were prepared from the cells. TCRdb reanalyzed the 5' RACE reads and collapses them to one entry per CDR3 protein, without DNA. This table lists some 120,000 distinct CDR3 sequences. Sequencing input: naive CXCR3+ CD8+ T cells from blood. Subset here: CD45RO-CCR7+CD27+CD95- naive CD8+ T cells expressing CXCR3 (TNR3+). The receptors were gathered from a human donor in good health. Some clones in this sample may be carry-over from other donors' samples.

The rearrangement uses TRBV20-1 and TRBJ2-1; TCRdb's D call of TRBD2 is untestable without DNA. The CDR3 is made up of 16 amino acids. Germline CDR1 reads DFQATT; CDR2 reads SNEGSKA (reference sequence). The CDR3 sequence: CSARDRPGLANNEQFF.

The chain couples TRBV6-2 or TRBV6-3 to TRBJ2-7; without DNA, the TCRdb call of TRBD1 cannot be checked. Germline assignment: CDR1 MNHEY and CDR2 SVGEGT. The CDR3 contains 11 residues. The CDR3 is CATDGREEQYF.

The V gene is TRBV29-1, the J gene TRBJ1-4. This CDR3 spans 12 amino acids. Per the germline V gene, CDR1 is SQVTM and CDR2 is ANQGSEA. The CDR3 sequence is CSVAGTREKLFF.

The V gene is TRBV5-1, the J gene TRBJ2-2; TCRdb's D call, TRBD1, is unchecked because there is no DNA. From germline, CDR1 is SGHRS and CDR2 YFSETQ. The length of the CDR3 is 17 residues. The chain's CDR3 is CASSLDLAGLNTGELFF.

This chain connects TRBV5-6 to TRBJ2-7; the TCRdb D gene call, TRBD1, has no DNA to confirm it. The CDR3 runs to 16 residues. Looked up from germline, CDR1 is SGHDT and CDR2 is YYEEEE. The CDR3 protein is CASSSPLAGSAYEQYF.

The chain couples TRBV11-3 to TRBJ1-1; as DNA is missing, the TRBD1 call by TCRdb cannot be tested. The length of the CDR3 is 15 residues. Germline V lookup: CDR1 SGHNT, CDR2 YENEEA. CDR3 sequence: CASSPWTGKNTEAFF.

This rearrangement joins TRBV6-6 to TRBJ2-7; as DNA is missing, the TRBD2 call by TCRdb cannot be tested. The germline CDR1 and CDR2 sequences are MNHNY and SVGAGI (reference sequence). This CDR3 region has 16 residues. The CDR3: CASSETSGLSSYEQYF.

The rearrangement joins TRBV5-1 to TRBJ1-4; the TRBD1 assignment by TCRdb is unverifiable without DNA. There are 17 residues in the CDR3. Looked up from germline, CDR1 is SGHRS and CDR2 is YFSETQ. The CDR3 reads CASNVPLYLATNEKLFF.

The gene calls are TRBV15 and TRBJ1-6; the TCRdb D gene call, TRBD1, has no DNA to confirm it. This CDR3 has 13 residues. Per germline, CDR1 LNHNV and CDR2 YYDKDF (reference sequence). The chain's CDR3 is CATSDRAYSPLHF.

The J gene is TRBJ2-1, the V gene TRBV7-9; with no DNA, the TCRdb D assignment of TRBD1 cannot be verified. The CDR3 length is 13 residues. Germline V gene lookup returns CDR1 SEHNR and CDR2 FQNEAQ (reference sequence). The chain's CDR3 is CASRTAGGDEQFF.

The rearrangement uses TRBV27 and TRBJ1-1; TCRdb outputs TRBD1, but without DNA this stays unchecked. The CDR3 contains 14 residues. Germline V gene sequence: CDR1 MNHEY, CDR2 SMNVEV (reference sequence). The CDR3 here is CASSDRTGVTEAFF.

CDR3 region: CASLDGMNTEAFF. V usage is TRBV18 and J usage is TRBJ1-1. Germline V gene data show CDR1 as KGHSH and CDR2 as LQKENI. This CDR3 comprises 13 residues.

The chain is built from TRBV7-9 and TRBJ1-1; lacking DNA, the TRBD1 call made by TCRdb goes unchecked. From germline, CDR1 is SEHNR and CDR2 FQNEAQ (reference sequence). This CDR3 comprises 18 residues. The CDR3 loop reads CASSRGPSIQRTDTEAFF.

This rearrangement joins TRBV23-1 to TRBJ2-7. TRBV23-1 counts as an open reading frame of uncertain function. The CDR3 sequence is 16 residues long. The CDR3 here is CASSQVGYENSYEQYF.

The J gene is TRBJ1-1, the V gene TRBV30; TCRdb picks TRBD1, but there is no DNA to check that call. The CDR3 totals 12 residues. Germline V gene sequence: CDR1 GTSNPN, CDR2 SVGIG (reference sequence). The CDR3 loop reads CAWSAGNPEAFF.

The genes are TRBV7-6 and TRBJ1-1; TCRdb selects TRBD1, and the lack of DNA leaves this call unchecked. The CDR3 covers 13 residues. Germline CDR1 reads SGHVS; CDR2 reads FNYEAQ. The CDR3 spells CASSPTENTEAFF.

The chain recombines TRBV27 with TRBJ2-1. The CDR3 runs 15 residues. Germline CDR1 reads MNHEY; CDR2 reads SMNVEV (reference sequence). CDR3 amino acids: CASSTLYRSGNEQFF.

The rearrangement links TRBV20-1 to TRBJ2-1; the D call from TCRdb, TRBD2, cannot be confirmed without DNA. The CDR3 is 18 residues long. CDR1 is DFQATT, CDR2 SNEGSKA, per germline (reference sequence). The CDR3 loop is CSASPGTSGGLSYNEQFF.

This chain links TRBV19 with TRBJ2-7; no DNA is available, so the TRBD1 call from TCRdb remains unchecked. Per the germline V gene, CDR1 is LNHDA and CDR2 is SQIVND (reference sequence). The CDR3 contains 13 residues. CDR3 region: CATDSGPGAEQYF.

The V gene is TRBV20-1, the J gene TRBJ2-3; TCRdb's D call, TRBD2, is unchecked because there is no DNA. The CDR3 has 17 residues. Germline V gene lookup returns CDR1 DFQATT and CDR2 SNEGSKA (reference sequence). This CDR3 reads CSAHSTSGGPSTDTQYF.

This chain links TRBV2 with TRBJ2-7; TCRdb returns TRBD1, unconfirmable since there is no DNA. The CDR3 length is 15 residues. Germline V lookup: CDR1 SNHLY, CDR2 FYNNEI. The CDR3: CASSDWRQNTYEQYF.

V is TRBV14 and J is TRBJ1-1; the TCRdb call, TRBD1, lacks DNA for checking. CDR1 SGHDN and CDR2 FVKESK come from the germline V gene. The CDR3 is 18 residues long. The CDR3 region is CASSQDHVTDSLMEEAFF. The whole variable domain, remainder taken from reference TRBV14 and TRBJ1-1, is EAGVTQFPSHSVIEKGQTVTLRCDPISGHDNLYWYRRVMGKEIKFLLHFVKESKQDESGMPNNRFLAERTGGTYSTLKVQPAELEDSGVYFCASSQDHVTDSLMEEAFFGQGTRLTVV.

The J gene is TRBJ2-7, the V gene TRBV4-3; TCRdb returns TRBD2, unconfirmable since there is no DNA. This CDR3 contains 13 residues. Per the germline V gene, CDR1 is LGHNA and CDR2 is YSLEER. This chain's CDR3 is CASSQDAGYEQYF.

The CDR3 here is CASSQLTGPQHF. The chain joins TRBV14 to TRBJ1-5; TCRdb designates TRBD1, a call that cannot be tested without DNA. From germline, CDR1 is SGHDN and CDR2 FVKESK. This CDR3 is 12 amino acids long. The entire variable domain, with the rest obtained from reference TRBV14 and TRBJ1-5, is as follows: EAGVTQFPSHSVIEKGQTVTLRCDPISGHDNLYWYRRVMGKEIKFLLHFVKESKQDESGMPNNRFLAERTGGTYSTLKVQPAELEDSGVYFCASSQLTGPQHFGDGTRLSIL.

The chain joins TRBV16 to TRBJ2-5; the D gene TCRdb calls, TRBD2, cannot be checked with no DNA. CDR1 and CDR2 (germline): KGHSY, FQNENV. The CDR3 is made up of 15 amino acids. The CDR3 sequence is CASSQFYVGGETQYF.

V gene TRBV3-1 combines with J gene TRBJ2-2. The V gene's germline CDR1 is LGHDT and CDR2 YNNKEL (reference sequence). The CDR3 is 14 residues long. CDR3 residues: CASSQDWTPGELFF.